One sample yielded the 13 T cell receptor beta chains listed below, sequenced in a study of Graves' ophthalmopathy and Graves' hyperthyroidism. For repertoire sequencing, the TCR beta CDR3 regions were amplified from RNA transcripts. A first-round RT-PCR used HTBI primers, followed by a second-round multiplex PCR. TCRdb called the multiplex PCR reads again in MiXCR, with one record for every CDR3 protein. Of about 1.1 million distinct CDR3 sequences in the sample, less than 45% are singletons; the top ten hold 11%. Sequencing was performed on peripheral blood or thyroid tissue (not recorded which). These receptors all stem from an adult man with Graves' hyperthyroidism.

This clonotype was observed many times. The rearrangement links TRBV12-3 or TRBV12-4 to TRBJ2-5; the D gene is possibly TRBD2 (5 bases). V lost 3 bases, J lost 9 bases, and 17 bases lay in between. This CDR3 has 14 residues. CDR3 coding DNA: TGTGCCAGCAGTTTTGGAGCGGTCCAAGTGGCCCAGTACTTC. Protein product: CASSFGAVQVAQYF.

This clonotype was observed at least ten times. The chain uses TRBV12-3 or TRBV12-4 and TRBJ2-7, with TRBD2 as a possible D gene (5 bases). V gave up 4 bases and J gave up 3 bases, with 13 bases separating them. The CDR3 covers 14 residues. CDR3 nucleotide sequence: TGTGCCAGCAGTTGGGAGACGGGGAACTACGAGCAGTACTTC. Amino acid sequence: CASSWETGNYEQYF.

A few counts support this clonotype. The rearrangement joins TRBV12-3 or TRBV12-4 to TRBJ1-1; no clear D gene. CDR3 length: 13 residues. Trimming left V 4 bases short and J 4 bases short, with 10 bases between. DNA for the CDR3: TGTGCCAGCAGTTCGCAGGTCGGCACTGAAGCTTTCTTT. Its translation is CASSSQVGTEAFF.

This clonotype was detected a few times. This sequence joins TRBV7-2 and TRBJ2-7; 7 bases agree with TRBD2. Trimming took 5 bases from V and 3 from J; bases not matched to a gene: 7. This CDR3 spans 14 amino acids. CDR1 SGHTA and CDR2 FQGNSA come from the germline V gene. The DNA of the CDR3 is TGTGCCAGCAGCCTCACCAGCGGGATCTACGAGCAGTACTTC. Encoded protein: CASSLTSGIYEQYF.

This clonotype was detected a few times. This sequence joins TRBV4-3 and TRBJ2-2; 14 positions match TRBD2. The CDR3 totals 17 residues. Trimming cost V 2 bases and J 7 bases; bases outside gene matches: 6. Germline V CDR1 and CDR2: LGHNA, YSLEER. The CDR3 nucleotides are TGCGCCAGCAGCCAACCGAGACTAGCGGGAGGGATCGGGGAGCTGTTTTTT. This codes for CASSQPRLAGGIGELFF.

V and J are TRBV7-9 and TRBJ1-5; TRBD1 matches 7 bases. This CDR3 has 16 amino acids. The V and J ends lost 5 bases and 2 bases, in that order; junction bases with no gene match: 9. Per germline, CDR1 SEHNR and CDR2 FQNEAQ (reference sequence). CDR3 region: CASSAPEGGRNQPQHF. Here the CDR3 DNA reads TGTGCCAGCAGCGCCCCGGAAGGGGGCCGCAATCAGCCCCAGCATTTT.

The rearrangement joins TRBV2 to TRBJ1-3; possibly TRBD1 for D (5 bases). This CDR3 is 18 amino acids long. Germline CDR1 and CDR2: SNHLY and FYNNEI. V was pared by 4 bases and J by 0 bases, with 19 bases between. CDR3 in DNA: TGTGCCAGCAGTGTTCTCCCCTGGCAGGGCATCTCTGGAAACACCATATATTTT. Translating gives CASSVLPWQGISGNTIYF.

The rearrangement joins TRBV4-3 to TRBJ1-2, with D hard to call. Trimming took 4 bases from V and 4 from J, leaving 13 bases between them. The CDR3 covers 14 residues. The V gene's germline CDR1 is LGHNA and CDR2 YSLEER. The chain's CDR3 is CASSLEPGAYGYTF. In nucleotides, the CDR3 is TGCGCCAGCAGCCTCGAACCGGGCGCCTATGGCTACACCTTC.

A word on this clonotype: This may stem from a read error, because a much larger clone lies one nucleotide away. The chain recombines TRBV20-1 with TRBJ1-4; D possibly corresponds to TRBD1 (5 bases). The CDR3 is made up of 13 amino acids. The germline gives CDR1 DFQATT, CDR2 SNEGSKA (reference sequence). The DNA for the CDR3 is TGCAGTGCTAGTTTTCGCAGGGATGAAAAACTGCTTTTT. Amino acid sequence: CSASFRRDEKLLF.

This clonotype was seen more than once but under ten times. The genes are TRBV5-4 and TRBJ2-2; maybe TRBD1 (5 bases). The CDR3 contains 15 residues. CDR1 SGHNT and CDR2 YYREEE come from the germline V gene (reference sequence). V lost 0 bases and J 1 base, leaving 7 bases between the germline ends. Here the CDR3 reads CASSLAGMNTGELFF. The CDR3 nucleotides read TGTGCCAGCAGCTTGGCAGGGATGAACACCGGGGAGCTGTTTTTT.

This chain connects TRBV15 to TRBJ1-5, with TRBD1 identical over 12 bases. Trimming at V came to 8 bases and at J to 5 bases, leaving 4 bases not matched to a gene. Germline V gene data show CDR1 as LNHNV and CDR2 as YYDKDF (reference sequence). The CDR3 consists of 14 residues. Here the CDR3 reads CATERDRGHQPQHF. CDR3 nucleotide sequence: TGTGCCACCGAGAGGGACAGGGGGCATCAGCCCCAGCATTTT. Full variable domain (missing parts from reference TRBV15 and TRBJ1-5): DAMVIQNPRYQVTQFGKPVTLSCSQTLNHNVMYWYQQKSSQAPKLLFHYYDKDFNNEADTPDNFQSRRPNTSFCFLDIRSPGLGDTAMYLCATERDRGHQPQHFGDGTRLSIL.

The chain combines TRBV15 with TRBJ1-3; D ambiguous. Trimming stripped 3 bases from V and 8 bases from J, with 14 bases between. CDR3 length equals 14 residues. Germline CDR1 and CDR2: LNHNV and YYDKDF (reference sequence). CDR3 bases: TGTGCCACCAGCAGCGAGACTTATGGCTACACCATATATTTT. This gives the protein CATSSETYGYTIYF. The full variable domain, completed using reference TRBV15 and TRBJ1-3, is DAMVIQNPRYQVTQFGKPVTLSCSQTLNHNVMYWYQQKSSQAPKLLFHYYDKDFNNEADTPDNFQSRRPNTSFCFLDIRSPGLGDTAMYLCATSSETYGYTIYFGEGSWLTVV.

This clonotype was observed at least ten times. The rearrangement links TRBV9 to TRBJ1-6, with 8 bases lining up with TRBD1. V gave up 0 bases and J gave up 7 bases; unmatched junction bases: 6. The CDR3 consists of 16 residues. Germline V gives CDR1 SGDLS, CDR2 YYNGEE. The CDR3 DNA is TGTGCCAGCAGCGTAGACAGCGGACAGGGAAATTCACCCCTCCACTTT. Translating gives CASSVDSGQGNSPLHF.